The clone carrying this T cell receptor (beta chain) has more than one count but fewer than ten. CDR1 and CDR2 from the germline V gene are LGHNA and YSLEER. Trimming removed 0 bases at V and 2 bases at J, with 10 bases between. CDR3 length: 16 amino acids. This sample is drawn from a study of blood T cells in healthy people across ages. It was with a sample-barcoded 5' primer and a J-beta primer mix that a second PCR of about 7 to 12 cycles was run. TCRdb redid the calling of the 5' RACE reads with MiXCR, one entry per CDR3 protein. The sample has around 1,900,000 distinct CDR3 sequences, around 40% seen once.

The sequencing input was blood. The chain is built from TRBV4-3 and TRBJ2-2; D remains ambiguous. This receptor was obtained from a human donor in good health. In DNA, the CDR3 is TGCGCCAGCAGCCAAGAGATCTTTACCAACACCGGGGAGCTGTTTTTT. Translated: CASSQEIFTNTGELFF.